The present T cell receptor beta chain was sequenced within a study of tumor-infiltrating lymphocytes in oesophageal squamous cell carcinoma. This clonotype has just a few counts. A single record per CDR3 protein comes from TCRdb applying MiXCR to the PCR reads. The data hold over 10,000 distinct CDR3 sequences, with 51% observed a single time. V lost 1 base to trimming and J lost 8 bases; unmatched junction nucleotides: 9. This CDR3 spans 17 amino acids. Germline lookup yields CDR1 SGHAT and CDR2 FQNNGV. The receptor was isolated from a female donor with esophageal squamous cell carcinoma. The V call is TRBV11-2, the J call TRBJ2-3; 13 bases agree with TRBD2. The specimen sequenced was blood. The CDR3 protein is CASSLAALAGGPSTQYF. CDR3 nucleotides: TGTGCCAGCAGCTTAGCCGCACTAGCGGGAGGGCCGAGTACGCAGTATTTT.